This TCR beta chain was documented in a study of T cell responses to AZD1222 COVID-19 vaccine. Samples with a second dose at about 4 or about 12 weeks were pooled together. The length of the CDR3 is 13 residues. V lost 2 bases and J 4 bases, leaving 8 bases between the germline ends. Method: immunoSEQ multiplex PCR; TCRdb's copy keeps in-frame clones and lacks some. The table lists more than 120,000 clones, approximately 89% of them singletons. V and J are TRBV12-3 or TRBV12-4 and TRBJ1-2, with D possibly TRBD1 on 5 matching bases. The receptor was isolated from an adult who received the AZD1222 COVID-19 vaccine. The source was peripheral blood, collected 28 days after the second AZD1222 dose. The CDR3: CASSLSGPYGYTF. The DNA of the CDR3 is TGTGCCAGCAGTTTATCAGGGCCCTATGGCTACACCTTC.